These T cell receptor beta chains were read from a single sample in a study of shared clonotypes between healthy human individuals. The method was immunoSEQ multiplex PCR; TCRdb's version includes in-frame clones alone and lacks a portion of them. The repertoire holds fewer than 1.6 million clones, 98% seen once, with 0.36% in the top ten. Sample: naive CD4+ T cells sorted from blood. These receptor sequences come from a man under 40 in good health. Both conserved end residues are part of each CDR3. D genes are given only for firm matches. For some rows the clone size is stated as once, few or many, or as a class when expanded; others skip it.

J gene,D gene,clone size,V gene,CDR3 DNA,CDR3 protein
TRBJ1-1,.,.,TRBV28,TGTGCCAGCAGTTTTATGCCAGGGTTAGGACTCGAAGCTTTCTTT,CASSFMPGLGLEAFF
TRBJ2-2,.,.,TRBV12-2,TGTGCAAGTCGCTTAGAGGGGCTGTTTTTT,CASRLEGLFF
TRBJ2-1,.,once,TRBV5-1,TGCGCCAGCAGCTTCGGGGACCTGGCGGTCTATGAGCAGTTCTTC,CASSFGDLAVYEQFF
TRBJ1-5,TRBD1,once,TRBV2,TGTGCCAGCAGTGATGTCGGACAGGGGAATCAGCCCCAGCATTTT,CASSDVGQGNQPQHF
TRBJ1-4,TRBD1,.,TRBV2,TGTGCCAGCAGTGACGACAGGGCGGGATACCATGAAAAACTGTTTTTT,CASSDDRAGYHEKLFF
TRBJ1-3,.,.,TRBV5-4,TGTGCCAGCAGAGCGGAGGGAAACACCATATATTTT,CASRAEGNTIYF
TRBJ2-7,.,.,TRBV7-8,TGTGCCAGCAGCTTAGCCCACTCGGGGAGCGGACCCTCCTACGAGCAGTACTTC,CASSLAHSGSGPSYEQYF
TRBJ1-1,.,once,TRBV9,TGTGCCAGCAGCGTAGGACAGCTGAACACTGAAGCTTTCTTT,CASSVGQLNTEAFF
TRBJ2-1,.,once,TRBV14,TGTGCCAGCAGCCAAAGTAGAGGGGTTGAGCAGTTCTTC,CASSQSRGVEQFF
TRBJ2-1,TRBD2,.,TRBV7-7,TGTGCTAGCAGCTTCGGTACCGGGACTAGGATCCATGAGCAGTTCTTC,CASSFGTGTRIHEQFF
TRBJ1-2,.,.,TRBV11-2,TGTGCCAGCAGCTTAATGGCAGCCTCTAACTATGGCTACACCTTC,CASSLMAASNYGYTF
TRBJ1-1,.,.,TRBV28,TGTGCCAGCAGTCTGGAGGTAGGGACTGAAGCTTTCTTT,CASSLEVGTEAFF
TRBJ2-1,TRBD2,.,TRBV18,TGTGCCAGCTCACCACCGACTAGCGGAGTTTACAATGAGCAGTTCTTC,CASSPPTSGVYNEQFF
TRBJ2-7,.,.,TRBV18,TGTGCCAGCTCACGAGATCAGGGTCGGAACTACGAGCAGTACTTC,CASSRDQGRNYEQYF
TRBJ2-4,TRBD1,.,TRBV18,TGTGCCAGCTCACCCTTGGGGACAGGGATTGCGGCCAAAAACATTCAGTACTTC,CASSPLGTGIAAKNIQYF
TRBJ2-7,.,.,TRBV5-5,TGTGCCAGCAGCTTGGTAGGGGCCCCCCGGGACGAGCAGTACTTC,CASSLVGAPRDEQYF
TRBJ2-7,.,.,TRBV5-1,TGCGCCAGCAGCCCCGGGGGGGGACAGGGTGGCGAGCAGTACTTC,CASSPGGGQGGEQYF